Given below is one T cell receptor (beta chain) in context. The sample originates from a study of T cell changes during pregnancy in multiple sclerosis. CDR3 length: 16 residues. V shed 2 bases and J shed 3 bases, with 14 bases lying between them. Germline CDR1 and CDR2: SGHVS and FQNEAQ. The assay was immunoSEQ multiplex PCR, and TCRdb's table has in-frame clones only and misses some. The data hold over 25,000 clones, with around 90% observed a single time. The J gene is TRBJ2-1, the V gene TRBV7-8; tentatively, D is TRBD2 (6 bases). The sequenced sample was CD8+ T cells from peripheral blood mononuclear cells, obtained before pregnancy. The TCR sequence derives from a female donor with multiple sclerosis, enrolled in a pregnancy study. The DNA of the CDR3 is TGTGCCAGCAGCTTAACGGGGCAGGGAGGCTACAATGAGCAGTTCTTC. Amino acids: CASSLTGQGGYNEQFF.